The next 5 T cell receptor beta chains were all read from a single sample in a study of blood T cell repertoires in COVID-19. TCRdb's table, derived via immunoSEQ multiplex PCR, lists solely in-frame clones and lacks some. In the table there are roughly 250,000 clones, about 87% of which are singletons. The sample was peripheral blood. The receptors shown here come from a man in his sixties who had recovered from COVID-19.

The rearrangement joins TRBV4-2 to TRBJ2-7; D might be TRBD1 (8 bases). The CDR3 contains 15 residues. Germline loops: CDR1 LGHNA, CDR2 YNFKEQ. Between the trimmed V and J ends, which lost 4 bases and 5 bases, there was a span of 18 bases. The CDR3 DNA follows: TGTGCCAGCAGCCTTGCTTGGACAGGGAGGGACGAGCAGTACTTC. This gives the protein CASSLAWTGRDEQYF.

This sequence joins TRBV7-9 and TRBJ1-2, with TRBD1 identical over 9 bases. Germline V CDR1 and CDR2: SEHNR, FQNEAQ (reference sequence). The ends lost 5 bases at V and 4 bases at J; junction bases unmatched: 14. This CDR3 region has 17 residues. The CDR3 DNA follows: TGTGCCAGCAGCCTGTTCCCGGGACAGGGTCGGCTCTATGGCTACACCTTC. This gives the protein CASSLFPGQGRLYGYTF.

V and J are TRBV5-1 and TRBJ1-3, with D possibly matching TRBD1 (6 bases). CDR3 length equals 16 residues. V was pared by 4 bases and J by 2 bases, with 16 bases between. The V gene's germline CDR1 is SGHRS and CDR2 YFSETQ. The CDR3 loop is CASSQGITGTGNTIYF. The CDR3 region has the DNA TGCGCCAGCAGCCAAGGAATCACAGGGACTGGAAACACCATATATTTT.

The chain is built from TRBV9 and TRBJ2-3; 11 nucleotides match TRBD2. This CDR3 is 17 amino acids long. Germline V gives CDR1 SGDLS, CDR2 YYNGEE. The junction had 12 bases not matched to a gene; V was cut back by 3 bases and J by 6 bases. The CDR3 region has the DNA TGTGCCAGCAGCGGGTTAGCGGGGGGGCCCCAACGGGATACGCAGTATTTT. Translation gives CASSGLAGGPQRDTQYF.

The chain employs TRBV10-3 and TRBJ2-7; D ambiguous. V was trimmed by 0 bases and J by 3 bases, leaving 3 bases between them. Per the germline V gene, CDR1 is ENHRY and CDR2 is SYGVKD. CDR3 length equals 12 residues. The CDR3 here is CAISESSYEQYF. The DNA of the CDR3 is TGTGCCATCAGTGAGTCCAGCTACGAGCAGTACTTC.